Presented here are 16 T cell receptor beta chains from one specimen sequenced in a study of T cell responses to AZD1222 COVID-19 vaccine. Sequencing was performed with immunoSEQ multiplex PCR; in TCRdb, only in-frame clones are kept and a portion is missing. The sample includes roughly 100,000 clones, 87% of them seen just once. Sequenced material: peripheral blood, taken 28 days after the second AZD1222 dose. These receptors were taken from an adult who received the AZD1222 COVID-19 vaccine.

V gene TRBV4-2 combines with J gene TRBJ2-5; D remains ambiguous. Germline V gives CDR1 LGHNA, CDR2 YNFKEQ. The CDR3 loop spans 14 amino acids. Trimming took off 0 bases at V and 2 bases at J, with 7 bases between the two ends. The CDR3: CASSQERRQETQYF. Here the CDR3 DNA reads TGTGCCAGCAGCCAAGAACGCAGGCAAGAGACCCAGTACTTC.

This clone was counted a single time. The chain is built from TRBV6-2 or TRBV6-3 and TRBJ1-2, with 7 bases fitting TRBD1. The CDR3 length is 15 residues. Trimming cost V 5 bases and J 2 bases; bases outside gene matches: 8. The germline gives CDR1 MNHEY, CDR2 SVGEGT. As DNA, the CDR3 is TGTGCCAGCAGTCAAGGACAGGCGATGAACTATGGCTACACCTTC. Its protein product is CASSQGQAMNYGYTF.

The chain carries TRBV10-3 and TRBJ1-2; no reliable D call. This CDR3 comprises 14 residues. V gave up 0 bases and J gave up 0 bases, with 5 bases separating them. In germline, CDR1 is ENHRY, CDR2 SYGVKD. The CDR3 is CAISESGANYGYTF. In DNA, the CDR3 is TGTGCCATCAGTGAGTCGGGCGCTAACTATGGCTACACCTTC.

This chain uses TRBV19 with TRBJ1-4, with TRBD1 matching over 9 bases. The germline CDR1 and CDR2 sequences are LNHDA and SQIVND (reference sequence). V gave up 5 bases and J gave up 0 bases; unmatched junction bases: 7. The CDR3 has 17 amino acids. As DNA, the CDR3 is TGTGCCAGTAGTGCGGACAGGGGACCTACAACTAATGAAAAACTGTTTTTT. Its translation: CASSADRGPTTNEKLFF.

This sequence joins TRBV6-2 or TRBV6-3 and TRBJ2-1, with 7 bases that match TRBD2. Germline trimming cut 2 bases from V and 8 bases from J; bases unmatched to any gene: 15. CDR1 is MNHEY, CDR2 SVGEGT, per germline. The CDR3 sequence is 17 residues long. This CDR3 is CASSYGPMAGDIYEQFF. In DNA form, the CDR3 reads TGTGCCAGCAGTTACGGCCCTATGGCGGGAGATATATATGAGCAGTTCTTC.

The chain has TRBV5-1 and TRBJ2-1; 10 bases line up with TRBD1. V lost 6 bases and J lost 8; bases outside the gene matches: 14. The CDR3 loop spans 16 amino acids. Germline V CDR1 and CDR2: SGHRS, YFSETQ. CDR3 sequence: CASKRVSGQGSDEQFF. CDR3 bases: TGCGCCAGCAAAAGAGTTTCGGGACAGGGGTCGGATGAGCAGTTCTTC.

This chain links TRBV27 with TRBJ1-1, with D possibly being TRBD1 (6 bases). V dropped 6 bases and J dropped 1 base, with 24 bases sitting between them. The V gene's germline CDR1 is MNHEY and CDR2 SMNVEV (reference sequence). The CDR3 is 18 amino acids. CDR3 sequence (DNA): TGTGCCAGCAGCATCAATTTCAGGGGACCGCGGACGAACACTGAAGCTTTCTTT. Residues: CASSINFRGPRTNTEAFF.

In DNA, the CDR3 is TGTGCCAGCAGCCGTAGCGGGGAACACTACGAGCAGTACTTC. This codes for CASSRSGEHYEQYF. V usage is TRBV11-2 and J usage is TRBJ2-7; the match to TRBD2 covers 8 bases. Germline-derived CDR1 and CDR2 are SGHAT and FQNNGV. V was pared by 5 bases and J by 3 bases, with 6 bases of the junction left unmatched. CDR3 length equals 14 residues.

The rearrangement links TRBV3-1 (or the pseudogene TRBV3-2) to TRBJ2-5, with 9 bases fitting TRBD1. Trimming cost V 3 bases and J 1 base; bases outside gene matches: 9. CDR3 length: 17 amino acids. In germline, CDR1 is LGHDT, CDR2 YNNKEL (reference sequence). The CDR3 is CASSHYRDRVGQETQYF. CDR3 sequence (DNA): TGTGCCAGCAGCCATTATCGGGACAGGGTAGGCCAAGAGACCCAGTACTTC.

This clone was counted once. This chain joins TRBV10-3 and TRBJ1-5; 7 positions match TRBD1. CDR1 is ENHRY, CDR2 SYGVKD, per germline. The J segment lost 3 bases and the V segment lost 10 bases, leaving 3 bases of the junction unmatched. This CDR3 has 12 residues. As DNA, the CDR3 is TGTGCCAGCGGACAGGTCAATCAGCCCCAGCATTTT. Translated, it gives CASGQVNQPQHF.

CDR3 DNA sequence: TGTGCCAGCAGGACAGCGGGACGGTCCTACAATGAGCAGTTCTTC. Its protein product is CASRTAGRSYNEQFF. The rearrangement joins TRBV7-2 to TRBJ2-1; 7 bases align to TRBD2. CDR1 SGHTA and CDR2 FQGNSA come from the germline V gene. The junction had 6 bases not matched to a gene; V was cut back by 6 bases and J by 1 base. This CDR3 is 15 amino acids long.

J is TRBJ2-7 and V is TRBV30; 10 bases agree with TRBD2. The CDR3 runs to 15 residues. The germline V gene has CDR1 GTSNPN and CDR2 SVGIG (reference sequence). V was pared by 3 bases and J by 7 bases, with 12 bases of the junction left unmatched. CDR3 coding DNA: TGTGCCTGGAGCCCCCGTCCAGCGGGAGGGCAGGAGCAGTACTTC. Translated: CAWSPRPAGGQEQYF. Using reference TRBV30 and TRBJ2-7 for the parts outside the CDR3, the full variable domain is SQTIHQWPATLVQPVGSPLSLECTVEGTSNPNLYWYRQAAGRGLQLLFYSVGIGQISSEVPQNLSASRPQDRQFILSSKKLLLSDSGFYLCAWSPRPAGGQEQYFGPGTRLTVT.

The chain recombines TRBV19 with TRBJ1-2; 7 nucleotides match TRBD1. The CDR3 contains 13 residues. V was pared by 6 bases and J by 8 bases, with 9 bases of the junction left unmatched. From germline, CDR1 is LNHDA and CDR2 SQIVND (reference sequence). The CDR3 protein is CASSRGQVGGYTF. For the CDR3, the DNA is TGTGCCAGTAGCCGAGGACAGGTTGGAGGCTACACCTTC.

The chain links TRBV27 to TRBJ2-7; D might be TRBD1 (6 bases). CDR3 length: 15 amino acids. Germline V gene data show CDR1 as MNHEY and CDR2 as SMNVEV (reference sequence). The V end lost 5 bases, the J end lost 3 bases, and 17 bases lay between the germline ends. CDR3 coding DNA: TGTGCCAGCAGTCAAAGGTCAGGGGCGAACTACGAGCAGTACTTC. This codes for CASSQRSGANYEQYF.

The V call is TRBV6-5, the J call TRBJ1-5; TRBD1 is a possible D gene (6 bases). The CDR3 sequence is 13 residues long. V was shortened by 7 bases and J by 4 bases, with 11 bases between the two germline ends. CDR1 is MNHEY and CDR2 is SVGAGI in the germline V gene. Here the CDR3 DNA reads TGTGCCAGCACCGAGGGGGTGAATCAGCCCCAGCATTTT. It encodes CASTEGVNQPQHF.

V is TRBV28 and J is TRBJ2-7; D is perhaps TRBD1 (6 bases). There are 15 residues in the CDR3. CDR1 is MDHEN, CDR2 SYDVKM, per germline. V lost 6 bases and J lost 7, with 22 bases in between. CDR3 residues: CASRGQPESAREQYF. CDR3 in DNA: TGTGCCAGCAGAGGACAGCCGGAGAGCGCGAGGGAGCAGTACTTC.